This note documents a single T cell receptor (beta chain) sequence. Here immunoSEQ multiplex PCR was the method, and the copy in TCRdb shows in-frame clones only, minus some. In the table there are more than 80,000 clones, more than 80% of which are singletons. Germline V gene data show CDR1 as MNHEY and CDR2 as SMNVEV (reference sequence). The CDR3 has 13 residues. V was trimmed by 4 bases and J by 1 base, leaving 7 bases between them. The source of the sample is a study of control samples from healthy donors and cancer patients. The sequence came from a young man in good health. Source material: blood. The rearrangement joins TRBV27 to TRBJ1-1; maybe TRBD1 (6 bases). CDR3 residues: CASSSQGNTEAFF. CDR3 DNA sequence: TGTGCCAGCAGTTCACAGGGGAACACTGAAGCTTTCTTT.